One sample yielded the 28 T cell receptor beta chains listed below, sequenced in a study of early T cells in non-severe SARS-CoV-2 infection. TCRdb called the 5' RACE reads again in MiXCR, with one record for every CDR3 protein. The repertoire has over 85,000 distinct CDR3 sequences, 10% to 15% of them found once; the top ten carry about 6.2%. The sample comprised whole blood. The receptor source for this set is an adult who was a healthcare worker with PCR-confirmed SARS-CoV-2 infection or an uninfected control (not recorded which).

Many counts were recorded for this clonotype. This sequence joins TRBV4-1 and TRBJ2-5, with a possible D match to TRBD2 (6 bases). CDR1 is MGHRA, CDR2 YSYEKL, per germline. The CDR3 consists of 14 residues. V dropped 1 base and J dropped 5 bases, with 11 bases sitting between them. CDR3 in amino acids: CASSQGWRAETQYF. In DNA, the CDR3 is TGCGCCAGCAGCCAAGGGTGGAGGGCTGAGACCCAGTACTTC.

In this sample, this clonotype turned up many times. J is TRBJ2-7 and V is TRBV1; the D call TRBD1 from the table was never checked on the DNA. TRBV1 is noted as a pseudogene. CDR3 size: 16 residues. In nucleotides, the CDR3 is TGCACCAGCAGCCAAGAAGGGGACAGCGGAACCTACGAGCAGTACTTC. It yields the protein CTSSQEGDSGTYEQYF.

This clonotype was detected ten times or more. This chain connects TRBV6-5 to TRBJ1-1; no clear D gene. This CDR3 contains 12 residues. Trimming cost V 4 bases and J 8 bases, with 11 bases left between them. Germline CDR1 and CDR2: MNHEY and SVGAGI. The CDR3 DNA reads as TGTGCCAGCAGTTCCCCGGGGTTAGAAGCTTTCTTT. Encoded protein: CASSSPGLEAFF.

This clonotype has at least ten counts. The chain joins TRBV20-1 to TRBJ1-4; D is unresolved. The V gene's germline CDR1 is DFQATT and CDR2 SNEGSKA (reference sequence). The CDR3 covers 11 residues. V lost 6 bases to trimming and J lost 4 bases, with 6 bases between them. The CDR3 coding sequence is TGCAGTGCCGGTGATAATGAAAAACTGTTTTTT. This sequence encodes CSAGDNEKLFF.

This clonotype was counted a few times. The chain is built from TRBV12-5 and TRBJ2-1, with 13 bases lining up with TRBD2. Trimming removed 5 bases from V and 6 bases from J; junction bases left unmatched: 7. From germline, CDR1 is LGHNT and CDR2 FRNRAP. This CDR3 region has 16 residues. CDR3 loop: CASGIGLAGVGNEQFF. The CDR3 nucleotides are TGTGCTAGTGGTATAGGACTAGCGGGAGTAGGCAATGAGCAGTTCTTC.

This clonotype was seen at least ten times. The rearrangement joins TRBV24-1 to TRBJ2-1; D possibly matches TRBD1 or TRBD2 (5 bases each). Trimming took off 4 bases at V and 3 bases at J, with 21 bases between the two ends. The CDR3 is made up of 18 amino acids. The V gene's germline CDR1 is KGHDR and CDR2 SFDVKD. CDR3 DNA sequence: TGTGCCACCAGTGACCCACGGGGCCGGCGCCCTCTCTACAATGAGCAGTTCTTC. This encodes CATSDPRGRRPLYNEQFF.

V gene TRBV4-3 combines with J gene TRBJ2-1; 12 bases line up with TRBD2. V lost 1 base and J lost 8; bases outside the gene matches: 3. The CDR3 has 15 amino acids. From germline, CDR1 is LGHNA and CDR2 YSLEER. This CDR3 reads CASSQGLAGVDEQFF. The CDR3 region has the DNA TGCGCCAGCAGCCAAGGACTAGCGGGAGTAGATGAGCAGTTCTTC.

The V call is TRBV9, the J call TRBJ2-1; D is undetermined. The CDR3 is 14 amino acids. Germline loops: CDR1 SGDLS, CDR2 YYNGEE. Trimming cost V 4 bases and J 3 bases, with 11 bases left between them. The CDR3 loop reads CASSPRTGYNEQFF. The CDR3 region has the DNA TGTGCCAGCAGCCCACGGACGGGCTACAATGAGCAGTTCTTC. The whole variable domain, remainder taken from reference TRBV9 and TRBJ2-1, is DSGVTQTPKHLITATGQRVTLRCSPRSGDLSVYWYQQSLDQGLQFLIQYYNGEERAKGNILERFSAQQFPDLHSELNLSSLELGDSALYFCASSPRTGYNEQFFGPGTRLTVL.

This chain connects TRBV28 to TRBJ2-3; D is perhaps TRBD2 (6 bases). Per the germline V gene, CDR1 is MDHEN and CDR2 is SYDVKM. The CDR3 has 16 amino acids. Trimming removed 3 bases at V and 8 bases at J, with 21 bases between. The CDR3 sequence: CASSFGLLEPKPTQYF. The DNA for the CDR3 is TGTGCCAGCAGTTTCGGACTACTAGAACCTAAGCCTACGCAGTATTTT.

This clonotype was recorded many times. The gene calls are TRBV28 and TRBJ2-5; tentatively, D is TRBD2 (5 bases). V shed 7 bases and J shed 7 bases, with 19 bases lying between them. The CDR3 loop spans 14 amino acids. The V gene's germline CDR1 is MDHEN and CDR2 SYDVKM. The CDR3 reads CASKASHHGVTQYF. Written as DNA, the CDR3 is TGTGCCAGCAAGGCCTCCCACCACGGGGTGACCCAGTACTTC.

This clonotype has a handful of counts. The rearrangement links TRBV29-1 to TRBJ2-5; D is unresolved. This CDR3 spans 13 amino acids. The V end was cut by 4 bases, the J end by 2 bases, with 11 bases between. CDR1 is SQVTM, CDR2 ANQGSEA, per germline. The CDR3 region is CSVAFWLQETQYF. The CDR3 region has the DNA TGCAGCGTTGCGTTCTGGTTACAAGAGACCCAGTACTTC.

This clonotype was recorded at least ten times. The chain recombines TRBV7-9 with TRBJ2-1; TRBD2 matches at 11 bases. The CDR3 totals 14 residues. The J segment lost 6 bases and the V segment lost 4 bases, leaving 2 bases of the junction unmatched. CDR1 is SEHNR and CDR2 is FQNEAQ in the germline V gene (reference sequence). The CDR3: CASSSGTSGNEQFF. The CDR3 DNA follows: TGTGCCAGCAGCTCGGGGACTAGCGGCAATGAGCAGTTCTTC. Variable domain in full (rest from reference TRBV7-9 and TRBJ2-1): DTGVSQNPRHKITKRGQNVTFRCDPISEHNRLYWYRQTLGQGPEFLTYFQNEAQLEKSRLLSDRFSAERPKGSFSTLEIQRTEQGDSAMYLCASSSGTSGNEQFFGPGTRLTVL.

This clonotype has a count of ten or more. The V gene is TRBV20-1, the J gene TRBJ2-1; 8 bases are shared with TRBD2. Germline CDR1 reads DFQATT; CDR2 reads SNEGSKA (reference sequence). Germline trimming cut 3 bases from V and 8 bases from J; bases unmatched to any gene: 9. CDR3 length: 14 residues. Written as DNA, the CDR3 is TGCAGTGCTAGGGGAACGGGAGGGAGGTATGAGCAGTTCTTC. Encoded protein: CSARGTGGRYEQFF.

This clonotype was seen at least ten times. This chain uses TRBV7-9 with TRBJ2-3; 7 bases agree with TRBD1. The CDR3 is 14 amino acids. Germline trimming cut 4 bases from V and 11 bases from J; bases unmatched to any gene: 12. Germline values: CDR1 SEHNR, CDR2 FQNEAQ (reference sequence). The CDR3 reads CASSSLDRVGGQYF. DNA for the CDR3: TGTGCCAGCAGCTCCTTAGACAGGGTTGGTGGGCAGTATTTT.

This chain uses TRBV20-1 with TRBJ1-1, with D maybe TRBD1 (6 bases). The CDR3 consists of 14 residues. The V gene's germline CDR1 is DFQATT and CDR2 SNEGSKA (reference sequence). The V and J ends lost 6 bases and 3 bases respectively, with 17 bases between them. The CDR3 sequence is CSAPEGGVDTEAFF. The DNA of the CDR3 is TGCAGTGCCCCCGAGGGGGGGGTAGACACTGAAGCTTTCTTT.

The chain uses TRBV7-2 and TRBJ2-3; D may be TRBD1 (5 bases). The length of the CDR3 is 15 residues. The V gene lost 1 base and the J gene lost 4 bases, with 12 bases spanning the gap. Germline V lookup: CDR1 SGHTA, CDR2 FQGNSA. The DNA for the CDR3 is TGTGCCAGCAGCTTAGAAGGGGTCGGTTCAGATACGCAGTATTTT. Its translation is CASSLEGVGSDTQYF.

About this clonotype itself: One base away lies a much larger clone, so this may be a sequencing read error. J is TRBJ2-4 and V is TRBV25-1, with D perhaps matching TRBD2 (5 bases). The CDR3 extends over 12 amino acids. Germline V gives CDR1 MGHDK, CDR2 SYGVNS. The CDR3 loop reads CARSESGNIQYF. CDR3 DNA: TGTGCCAGAAGTGAATCGGGGAACATTCAGTACTTC.

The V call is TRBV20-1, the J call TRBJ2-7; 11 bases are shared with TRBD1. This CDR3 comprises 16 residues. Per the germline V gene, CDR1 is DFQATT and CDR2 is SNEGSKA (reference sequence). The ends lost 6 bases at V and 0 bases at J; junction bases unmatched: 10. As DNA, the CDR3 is TGCAGTGCCGCCGGGACAGGGGGTCCGAGCTCCTACGAGCAGTACTTC. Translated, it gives CSAAGTGGPSSYEQYF.

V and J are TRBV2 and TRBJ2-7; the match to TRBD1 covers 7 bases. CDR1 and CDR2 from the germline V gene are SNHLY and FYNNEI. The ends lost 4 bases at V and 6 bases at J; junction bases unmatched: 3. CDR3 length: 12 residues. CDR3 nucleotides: TGTGCCAGCAGTGGGGACAGTCTCGAGCAGTACTTC. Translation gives CASSGDSLEQYF.

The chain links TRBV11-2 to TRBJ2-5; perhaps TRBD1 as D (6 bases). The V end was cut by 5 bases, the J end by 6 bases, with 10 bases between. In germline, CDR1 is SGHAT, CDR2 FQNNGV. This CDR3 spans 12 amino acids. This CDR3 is CASSAQGKTQYF. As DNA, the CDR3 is TGTGCCAGCAGCGCACAGGGTAAGACCCAGTACTTC. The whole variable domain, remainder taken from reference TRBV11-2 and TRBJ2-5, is EAGVAQSPRYKIIEKRQSVAFWCNPISGHATLYWYQQILGQGPKLLIQFQNNGVVDDSQLPKDRFSAERLKGVDSTLKIQPAKLEDSAVYLCASSAQGKTQYFGPGTRLLVL.

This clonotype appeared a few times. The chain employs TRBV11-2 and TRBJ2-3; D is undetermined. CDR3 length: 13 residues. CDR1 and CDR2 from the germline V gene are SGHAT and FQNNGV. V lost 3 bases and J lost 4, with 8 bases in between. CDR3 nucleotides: TGTGCCAGCAGCTTGTCGGCCGCAGATACGCAGTATTTT. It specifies CASSLSAADTQYF.

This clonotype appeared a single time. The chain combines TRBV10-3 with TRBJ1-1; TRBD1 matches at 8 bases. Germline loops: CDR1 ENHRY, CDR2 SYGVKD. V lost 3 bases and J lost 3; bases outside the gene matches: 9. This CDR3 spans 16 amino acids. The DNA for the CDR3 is TGTGCCATCAGTGACCCACGCCTGGACAGGGACACTGAAGCTTTCTTT. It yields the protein CAISDPRLDRDTEAFF.

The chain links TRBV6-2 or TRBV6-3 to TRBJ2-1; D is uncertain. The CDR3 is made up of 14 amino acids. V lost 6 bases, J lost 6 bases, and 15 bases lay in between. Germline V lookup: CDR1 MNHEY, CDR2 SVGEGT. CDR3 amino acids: CASSQRVLGNEQFF. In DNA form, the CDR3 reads TGTGCCAGCAGCCAAAGGGTCCTAGGCAATGAGCAGTTCTTC.

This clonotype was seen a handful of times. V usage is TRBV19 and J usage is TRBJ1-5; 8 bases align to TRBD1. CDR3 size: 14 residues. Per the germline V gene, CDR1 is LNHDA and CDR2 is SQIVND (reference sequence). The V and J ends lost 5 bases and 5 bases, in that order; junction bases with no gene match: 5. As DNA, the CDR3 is TGTGCCAGTAGTGGGGACAGGAGACATCAGCCCCAGCATTTT. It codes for CASSGDRRHQPQHF.

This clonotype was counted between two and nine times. CDR3 DNA sequence: TGTGCCAGCAGCTTAGGGCCAGACACTGAAGCTTTCTTT. Residues: CASSLGPDTEAFF. The V and J genes are TRBV7-3 and TRBJ1-1, with D unclear. Germline CDR1 and CDR2: SGHTA and FQGTGA. The CDR3 consists of 13 residues. V was pared by 2 bases and J by 3 bases, with 7 bases between.

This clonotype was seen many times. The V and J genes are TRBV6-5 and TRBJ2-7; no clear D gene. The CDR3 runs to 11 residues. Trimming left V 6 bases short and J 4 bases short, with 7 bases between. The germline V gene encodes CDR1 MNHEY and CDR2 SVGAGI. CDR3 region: CASRMGYEQYF. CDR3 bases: TGTGCCAGCAGGATGGGTTACGAGCAGTACTTC.

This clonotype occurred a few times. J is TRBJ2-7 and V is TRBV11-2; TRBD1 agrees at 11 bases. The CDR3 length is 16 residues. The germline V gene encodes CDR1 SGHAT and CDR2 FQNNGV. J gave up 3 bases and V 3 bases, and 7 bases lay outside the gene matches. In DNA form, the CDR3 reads TGTGCCAGCAGCTTCGCGAGGGACAGGGGGGGCTACGAGCAGTACTTC. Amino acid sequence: CASSFARDRGGYEQYF.

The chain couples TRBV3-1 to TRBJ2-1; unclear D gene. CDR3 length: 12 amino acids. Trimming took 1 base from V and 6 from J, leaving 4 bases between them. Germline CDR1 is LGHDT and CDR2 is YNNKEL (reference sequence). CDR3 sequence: CASSQVGNEQFF. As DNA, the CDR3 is TGTGCCAGCAGCCAAGTGGGCAATGAGCAGTTCTTC.